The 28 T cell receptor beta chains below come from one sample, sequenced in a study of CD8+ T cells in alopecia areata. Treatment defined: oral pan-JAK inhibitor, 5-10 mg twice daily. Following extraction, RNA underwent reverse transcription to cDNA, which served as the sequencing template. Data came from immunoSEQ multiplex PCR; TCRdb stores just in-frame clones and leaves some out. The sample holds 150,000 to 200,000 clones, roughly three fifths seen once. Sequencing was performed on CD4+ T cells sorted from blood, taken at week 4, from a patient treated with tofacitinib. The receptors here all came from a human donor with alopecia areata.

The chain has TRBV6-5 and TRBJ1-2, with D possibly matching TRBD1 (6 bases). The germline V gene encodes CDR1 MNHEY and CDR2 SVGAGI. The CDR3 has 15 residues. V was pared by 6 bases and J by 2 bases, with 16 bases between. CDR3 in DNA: TGTGCCAGCAGACTTTACAGGGCGACCAACTATGGCTACACCTTC. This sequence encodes CASRLYRATNYGYTF.

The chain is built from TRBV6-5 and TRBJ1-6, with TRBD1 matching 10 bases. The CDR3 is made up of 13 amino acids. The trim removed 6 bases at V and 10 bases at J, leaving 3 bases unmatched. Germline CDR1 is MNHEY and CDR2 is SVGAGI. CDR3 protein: CASRQTGGSPLHF. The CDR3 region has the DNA TGTGCCAGCAGGCAGACAGGGGGCTCACCCCTCCACTTT.

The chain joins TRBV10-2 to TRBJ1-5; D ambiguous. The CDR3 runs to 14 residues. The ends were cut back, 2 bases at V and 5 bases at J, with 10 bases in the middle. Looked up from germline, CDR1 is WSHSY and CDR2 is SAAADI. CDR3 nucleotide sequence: TGCGCCAGCAGTGAGCGTAGTGTCGATCAGCCCCAGCATTTT. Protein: CASSERSVDQPQHF.

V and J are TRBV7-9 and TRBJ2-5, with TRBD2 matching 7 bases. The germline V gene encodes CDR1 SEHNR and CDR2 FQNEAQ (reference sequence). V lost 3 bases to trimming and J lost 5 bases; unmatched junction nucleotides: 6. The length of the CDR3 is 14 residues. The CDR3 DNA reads TGTGCCAGCAGCTTGGCGGGGGAATTGGAGACCCAGTACTTC. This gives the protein CASSLAGELETQYF.

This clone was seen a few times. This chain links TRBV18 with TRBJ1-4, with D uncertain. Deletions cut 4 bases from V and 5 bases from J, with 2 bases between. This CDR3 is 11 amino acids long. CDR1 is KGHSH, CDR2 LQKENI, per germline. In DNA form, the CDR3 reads TGTGCCAGCTCACAAAATGAAAAACTGTTTTTT. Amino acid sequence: CASSQNEKLFF.

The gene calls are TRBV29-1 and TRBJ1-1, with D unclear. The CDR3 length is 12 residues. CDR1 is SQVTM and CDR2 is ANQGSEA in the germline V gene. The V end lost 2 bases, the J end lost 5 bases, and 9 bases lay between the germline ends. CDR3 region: CSVEPLGTEAFF. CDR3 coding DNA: TGCAGCGTTGAACCCTTAGGGACTGAAGCTTTCTTT.

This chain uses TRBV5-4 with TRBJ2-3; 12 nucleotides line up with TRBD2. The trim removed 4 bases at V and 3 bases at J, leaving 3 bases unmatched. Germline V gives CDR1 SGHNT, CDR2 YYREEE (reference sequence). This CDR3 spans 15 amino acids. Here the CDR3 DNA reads TGTGCCAGCAGCCTGACTAGCGGGGGAACAGATACGCAGTATTTT. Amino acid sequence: CASSLTSGGTDTQYF. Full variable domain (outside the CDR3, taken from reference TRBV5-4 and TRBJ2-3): ETGVTQSPTHLIKTRGQQVTLRCSSQSGHNTVSWYQQALGQGPQFIFQYYREEENGRGNFPPRFSGLQFPNYSSELNVNALELDDSALYLCASSLTSGGTDTQYFGPGTRLTVL.

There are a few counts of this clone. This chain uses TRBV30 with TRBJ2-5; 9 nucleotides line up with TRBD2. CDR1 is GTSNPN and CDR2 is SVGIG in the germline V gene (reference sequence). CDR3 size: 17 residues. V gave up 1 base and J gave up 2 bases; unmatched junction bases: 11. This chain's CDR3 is CAWSAGTSLLPQETQYF. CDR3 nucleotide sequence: TGTGCCTGGAGTGCAGGGACTAGCCTTCTGCCTCAAGAGACCCAGTACTTC.

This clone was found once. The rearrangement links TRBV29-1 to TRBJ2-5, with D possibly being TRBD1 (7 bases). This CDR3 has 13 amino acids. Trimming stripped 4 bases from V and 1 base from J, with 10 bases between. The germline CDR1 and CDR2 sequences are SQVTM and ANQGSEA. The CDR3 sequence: CSVAGGRQETQYF. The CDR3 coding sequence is TGCAGCGTTGCAGGGGGGCGCCAAGAGACCCAGTACTTC.

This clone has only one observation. The CDR3 DNA follows: TGCGCCAGCAGCACCAGCACAGGGACGGCCCTCCACTTT. This codes for CASSTSTGTALHF. The chain joins TRBV4-1 to TRBJ1-6, with TRBD1 as a possible D gene (6 bases). Germline V gives CDR1 MGHRA, CDR2 YSYEKL. V lost 5 bases and J lost 14, with 16 bases in between. This CDR3 has 13 residues.

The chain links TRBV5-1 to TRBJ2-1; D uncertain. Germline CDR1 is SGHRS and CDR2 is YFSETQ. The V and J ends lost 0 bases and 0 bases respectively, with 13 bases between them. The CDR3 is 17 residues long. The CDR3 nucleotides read TGCGCCAGCAGCTTGGTCTCGGGCCAAAGCTCCTACAATGAGCAGTTCTTC. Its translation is CASSLVSGQSSYNEQFF.

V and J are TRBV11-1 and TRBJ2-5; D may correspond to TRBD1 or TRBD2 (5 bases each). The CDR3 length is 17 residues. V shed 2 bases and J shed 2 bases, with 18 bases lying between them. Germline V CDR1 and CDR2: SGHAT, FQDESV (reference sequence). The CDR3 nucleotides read TGTGCCAGCAGCTTAAATCCCGGAGGATGGGGGCAAGAGACCCAGTACTTC. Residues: CASSLNPGGWGQETQYF.

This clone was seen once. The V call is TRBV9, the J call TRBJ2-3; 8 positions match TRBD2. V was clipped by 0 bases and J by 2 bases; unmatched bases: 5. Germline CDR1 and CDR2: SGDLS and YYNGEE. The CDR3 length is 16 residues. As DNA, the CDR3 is TGTGCCAGCAGCGTAGCGGAACTAGCGGCCACAGATACGCAGTATTTT. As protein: CASSVAELAATDTQYF.

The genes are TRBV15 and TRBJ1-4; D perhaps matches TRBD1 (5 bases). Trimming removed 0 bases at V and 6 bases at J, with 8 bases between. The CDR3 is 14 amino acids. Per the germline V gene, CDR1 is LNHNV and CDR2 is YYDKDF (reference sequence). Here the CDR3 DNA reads TGTGCCACCAGCAGAGATATGACAGATGAAAAACTGTTTTTT. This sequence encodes CATSRDMTDEKLFF.

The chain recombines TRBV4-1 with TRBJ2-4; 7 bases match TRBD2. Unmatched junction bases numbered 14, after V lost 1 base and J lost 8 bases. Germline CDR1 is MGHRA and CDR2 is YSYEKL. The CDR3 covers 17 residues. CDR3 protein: CASSQAPRGGPADIQYF. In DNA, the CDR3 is TGCGCCAGCAGCCAAGCCCCAAGGGGAGGGCCAGCGGACATTCAGTACTTC.

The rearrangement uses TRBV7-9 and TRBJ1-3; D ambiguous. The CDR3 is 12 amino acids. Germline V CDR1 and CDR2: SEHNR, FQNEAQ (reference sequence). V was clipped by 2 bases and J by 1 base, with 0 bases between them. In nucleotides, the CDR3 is TGTGCCAGCAGCTTATCTGGAAACACCATATATTTT. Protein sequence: CASSLSGNTIYF. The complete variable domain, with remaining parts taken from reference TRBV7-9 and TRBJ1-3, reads DTGVSQNPRHKITKRGQNVTFRCDPISEHNRLYWYRQTLGQGPEFLTYFQNEAQLEKSRLLSDRFSAERPKGSFSTLEIQRTEQGDSAMYLCASSLSGNTIYFGEGSWLTVV.

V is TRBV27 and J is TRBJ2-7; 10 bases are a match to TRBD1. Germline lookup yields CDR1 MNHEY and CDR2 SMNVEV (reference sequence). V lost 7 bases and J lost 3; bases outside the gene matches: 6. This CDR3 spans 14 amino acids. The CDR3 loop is CASMVRTGGYEQYF. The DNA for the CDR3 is TGTGCCAGCATGGTACGGACAGGGGGCTACGAGCAGTACTTC.

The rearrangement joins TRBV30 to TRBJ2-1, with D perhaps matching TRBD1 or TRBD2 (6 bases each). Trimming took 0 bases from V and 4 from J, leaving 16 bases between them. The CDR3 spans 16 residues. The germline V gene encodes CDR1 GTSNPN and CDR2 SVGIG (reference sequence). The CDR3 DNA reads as TGTGCCTGGAGTGTATGGGTGGGGGGCAGTTACAATGAGCAGTTCTTC. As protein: CAWSVWVGGSYNEQFF.

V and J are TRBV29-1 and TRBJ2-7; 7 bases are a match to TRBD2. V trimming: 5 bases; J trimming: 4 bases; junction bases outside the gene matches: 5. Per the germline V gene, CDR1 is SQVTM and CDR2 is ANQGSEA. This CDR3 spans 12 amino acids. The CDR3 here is CSVRGDAYEQYF. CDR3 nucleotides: TGCAGCGTTCGGGGGGACGCGTACGAGCAGTACTTC.

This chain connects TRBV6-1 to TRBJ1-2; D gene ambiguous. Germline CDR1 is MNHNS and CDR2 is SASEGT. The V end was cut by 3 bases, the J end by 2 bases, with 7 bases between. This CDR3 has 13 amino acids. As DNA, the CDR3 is TGTGCCAGCAGTGAGCGGGGAAACTATGGCTACACCTTC. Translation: CASSERGNYGYTF.

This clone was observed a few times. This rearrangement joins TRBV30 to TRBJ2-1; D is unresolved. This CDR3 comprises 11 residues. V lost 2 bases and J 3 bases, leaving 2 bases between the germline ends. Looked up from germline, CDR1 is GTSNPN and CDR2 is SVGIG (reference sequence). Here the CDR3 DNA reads TGTGCCTGGAGTCACTACAATGAGCAGTTCTTC. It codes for CAWSHYNEQFF.

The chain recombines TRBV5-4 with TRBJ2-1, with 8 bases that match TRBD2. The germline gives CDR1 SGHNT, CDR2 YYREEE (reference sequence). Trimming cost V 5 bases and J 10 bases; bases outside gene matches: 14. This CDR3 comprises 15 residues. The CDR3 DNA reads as TGTGCCAGCAGGGCAGTTAGCGGGGCGAATTCAGAGCAGTTCTTC. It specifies CASRAVSGANSEQFF.

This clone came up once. This CDR3 reads CASKDQETQYF. In DNA, the CDR3 is TGTGCCAGCAAGGACCAAGAGACCCAGTACTTC. The rearrangement uses TRBV2 and TRBJ2-5; D remains unclear. This CDR3 region has 11 residues. The germline V gene has CDR1 SNHLY and CDR2 FYNNEI. The V and J ends lost 7 bases and 0 bases respectively, with 3 bases between them.

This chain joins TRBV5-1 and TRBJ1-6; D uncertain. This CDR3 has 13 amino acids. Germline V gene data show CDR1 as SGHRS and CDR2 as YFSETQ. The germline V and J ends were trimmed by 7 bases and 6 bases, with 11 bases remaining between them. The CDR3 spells CASQPTLNSPLHF. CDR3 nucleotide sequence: TGCGCCAGCCAACCTACCCTTAATTCACCCCTCCACTTT.

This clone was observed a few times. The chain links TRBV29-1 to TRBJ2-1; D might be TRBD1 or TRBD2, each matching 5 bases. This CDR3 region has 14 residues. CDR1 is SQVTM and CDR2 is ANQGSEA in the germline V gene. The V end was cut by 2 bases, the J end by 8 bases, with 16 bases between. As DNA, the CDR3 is TGCAGCGTTGAACACTCGGGGCTGTTTGATGAGCAGTTCTTC. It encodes CSVEHSGLFDEQFF.

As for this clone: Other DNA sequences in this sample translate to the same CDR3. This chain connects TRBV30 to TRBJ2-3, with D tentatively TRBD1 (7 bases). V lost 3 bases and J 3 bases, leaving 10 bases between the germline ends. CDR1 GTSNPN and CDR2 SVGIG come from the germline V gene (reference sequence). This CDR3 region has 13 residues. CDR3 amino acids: CAWRAGGTDTQYF. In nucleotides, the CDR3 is TGTGCCTGGAGGGCAGGGGGGACAGATACGCAGTATTTT.

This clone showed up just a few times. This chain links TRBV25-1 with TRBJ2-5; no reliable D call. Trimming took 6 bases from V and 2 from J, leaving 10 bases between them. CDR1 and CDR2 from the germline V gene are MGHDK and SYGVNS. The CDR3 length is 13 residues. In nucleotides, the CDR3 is TGTGCCAGCAGGGCCGGGTGGCAAGAGACCCAGTACTTC. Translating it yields CASRAGWQETQYF.

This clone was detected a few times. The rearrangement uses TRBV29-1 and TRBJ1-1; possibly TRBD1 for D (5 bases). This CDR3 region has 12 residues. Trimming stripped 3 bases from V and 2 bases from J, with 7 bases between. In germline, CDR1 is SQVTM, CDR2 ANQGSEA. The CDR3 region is CSVDRVNTEAFF. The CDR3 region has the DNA TGCAGCGTTGACAGGGTTAACACTGAAGCTTTCTTT.